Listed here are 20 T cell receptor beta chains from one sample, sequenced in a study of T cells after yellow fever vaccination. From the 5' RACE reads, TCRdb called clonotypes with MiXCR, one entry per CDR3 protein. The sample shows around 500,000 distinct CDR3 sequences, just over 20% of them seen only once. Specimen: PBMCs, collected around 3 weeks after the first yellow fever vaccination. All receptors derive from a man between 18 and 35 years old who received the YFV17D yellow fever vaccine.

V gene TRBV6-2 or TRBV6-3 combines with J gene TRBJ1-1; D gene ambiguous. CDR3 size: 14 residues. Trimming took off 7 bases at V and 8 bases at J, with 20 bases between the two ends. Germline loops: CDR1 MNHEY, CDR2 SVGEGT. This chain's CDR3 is CASINDGLALEAFF. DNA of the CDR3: TGTGCCAGCATAAACGACGGACTAGCATTGGAAGCTTTCTTT.

The CDR3 loop reads CASCKEIGYGYTF. The CDR3 DNA is TGTGCCAGCTGTAAAGAAATAGGATATGGCTACACCTTC. This sequence joins TRBV2 and TRBJ1-2; D not certain. The CDR3 runs 13 residues. Between the trimmed V and J ends, which lost 8 bases and 5 bases, there was a span of 15 bases. Germline lookup yields CDR1 SNHLY and CDR2 FYNNEI.

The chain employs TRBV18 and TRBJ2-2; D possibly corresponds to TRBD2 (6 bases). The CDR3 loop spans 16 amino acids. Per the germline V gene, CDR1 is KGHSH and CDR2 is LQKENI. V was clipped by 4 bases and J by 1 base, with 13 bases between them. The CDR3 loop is CASSQGSSVNTGELFF. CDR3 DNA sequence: TGTGCCAGCTCACAAGGTTCTAGCGTGAACACCGGGGAGCTGTTTTTT.

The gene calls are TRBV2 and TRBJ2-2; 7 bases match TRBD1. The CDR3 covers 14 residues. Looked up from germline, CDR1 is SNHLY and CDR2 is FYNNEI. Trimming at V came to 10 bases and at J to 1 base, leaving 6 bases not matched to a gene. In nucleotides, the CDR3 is TGTGCCACCAGGGGGTCCCTGAACACCGGGGAGCTGTTTTTT. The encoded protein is CATRGSLNTGELFF.

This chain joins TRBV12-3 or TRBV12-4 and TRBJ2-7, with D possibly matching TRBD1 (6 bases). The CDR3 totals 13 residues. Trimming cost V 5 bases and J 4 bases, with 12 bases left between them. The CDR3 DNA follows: TGTGCCAGCAGTCAAGGGGGTTGGTACGAGCAGTACTTC. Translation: CASSQGGWYEQYF.

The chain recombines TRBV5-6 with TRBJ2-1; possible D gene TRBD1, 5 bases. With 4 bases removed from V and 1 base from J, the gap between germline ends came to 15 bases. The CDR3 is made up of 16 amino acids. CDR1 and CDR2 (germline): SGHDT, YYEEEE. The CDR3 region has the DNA TGTGCCAGCAGCCCCCAGGGCTGGGTGTCCTACAATGAGCAGTTCTTC. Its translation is CASSPQGWVSYNEQFF.

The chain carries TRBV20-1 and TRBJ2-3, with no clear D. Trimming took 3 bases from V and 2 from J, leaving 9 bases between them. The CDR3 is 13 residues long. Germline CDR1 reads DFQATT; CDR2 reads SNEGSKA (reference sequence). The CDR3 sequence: CSASPGFTDTQYF. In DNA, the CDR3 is TGCAGTGCTAGTCCCGGCTTCACAGATACGCAGTATTTT.

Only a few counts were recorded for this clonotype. The CDR3 protein is CATEGQMNTEAFF. The CDR3 bases are TGTGCCACTGAAGGACAGATGAACACTGAAGCTTTCTTT. This chain uses TRBV25-1 with TRBJ1-1, with a weak D call TRBD1 (6 bases). Germline V gives CDR1 MGHDK, CDR2 SYGVNS. The CDR3 has 13 amino acids. Deletions cut 10 bases from V and 0 bases from J, with 12 bases between.

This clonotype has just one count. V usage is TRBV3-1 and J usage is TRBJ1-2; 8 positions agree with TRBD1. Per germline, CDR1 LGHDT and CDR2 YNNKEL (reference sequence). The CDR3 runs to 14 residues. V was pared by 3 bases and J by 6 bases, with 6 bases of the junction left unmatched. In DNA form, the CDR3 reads TGTGCCAGCAGCCAGTTGGGACAGGACGATGGCTACACCTTC. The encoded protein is CASSQLGQDDGYTF. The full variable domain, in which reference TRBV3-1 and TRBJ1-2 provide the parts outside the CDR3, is DTAVSQTPKYLVTQMGNDKSIKCEQNLGHDTMYWYKQDSKKFLKIMFSYNNKELIINETVPNRFSPKSPDKAHLNLHINSLELGDSAVYFCASSQLGQDDGYTFGSGTRLTVV.

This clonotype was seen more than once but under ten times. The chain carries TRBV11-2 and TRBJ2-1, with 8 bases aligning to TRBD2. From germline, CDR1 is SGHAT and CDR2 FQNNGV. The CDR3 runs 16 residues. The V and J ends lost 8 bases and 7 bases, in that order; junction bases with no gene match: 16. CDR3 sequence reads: CASYPLAGGTWNEQFF. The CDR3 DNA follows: TGTGCCAGCTACCCCCTGGCGGGGGGTACCTGGAATGAGCAGTTCTTC.

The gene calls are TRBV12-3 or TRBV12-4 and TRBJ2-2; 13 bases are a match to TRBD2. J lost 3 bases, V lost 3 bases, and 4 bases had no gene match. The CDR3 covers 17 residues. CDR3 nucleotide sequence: TGTGCCAGCAGTTTGACTAGCGGGGGGCCATACACCGGGGAGCTGTTTTTT. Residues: CASSLTSGGPYTGELFF.

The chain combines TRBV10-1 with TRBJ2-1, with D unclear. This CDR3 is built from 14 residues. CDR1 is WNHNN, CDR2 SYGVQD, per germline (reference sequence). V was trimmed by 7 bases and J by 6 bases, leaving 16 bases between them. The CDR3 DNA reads TGCGCCAGCAAACCTCGGGTGGGCCCCAATGAGCAGTTCTTC. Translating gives CASKPRVGPNEQFF.

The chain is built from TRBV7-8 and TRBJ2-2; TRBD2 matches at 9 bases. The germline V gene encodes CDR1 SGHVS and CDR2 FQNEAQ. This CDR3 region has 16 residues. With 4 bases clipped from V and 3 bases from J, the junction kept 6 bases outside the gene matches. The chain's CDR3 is CASSSHSGGYTGELFF. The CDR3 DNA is TGTGCCAGCAGCTCCCATAGCGGGGGTTACACCGGGGAGCTGTTTTTT.

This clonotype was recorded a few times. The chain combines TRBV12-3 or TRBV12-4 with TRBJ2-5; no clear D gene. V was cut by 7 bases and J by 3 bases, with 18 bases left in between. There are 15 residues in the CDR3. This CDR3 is CASTLRKGFEETQYF. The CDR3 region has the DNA TGTGCCAGCACCCTCAGGAAAGGGTTCGAAGAGACCCAGTACTTC.

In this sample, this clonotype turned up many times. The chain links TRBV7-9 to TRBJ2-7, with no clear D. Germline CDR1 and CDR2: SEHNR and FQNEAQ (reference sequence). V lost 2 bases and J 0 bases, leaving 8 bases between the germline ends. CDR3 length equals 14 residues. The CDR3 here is CASSLQSSSYEQYF. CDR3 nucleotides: TGTGCCAGCAGCTTACAGAGTAGCTCCTACGAGCAGTACTTC.

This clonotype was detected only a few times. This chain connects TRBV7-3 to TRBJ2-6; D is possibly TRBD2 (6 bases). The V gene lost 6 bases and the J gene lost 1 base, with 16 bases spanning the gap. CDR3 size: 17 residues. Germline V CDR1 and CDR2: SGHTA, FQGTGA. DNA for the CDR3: TGTGCCAGCAGTCCGGCGGGGCCGGCGTCTGGGGCCAACGTCCTGACTTTC. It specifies CASSPAGPASGANVLTF.

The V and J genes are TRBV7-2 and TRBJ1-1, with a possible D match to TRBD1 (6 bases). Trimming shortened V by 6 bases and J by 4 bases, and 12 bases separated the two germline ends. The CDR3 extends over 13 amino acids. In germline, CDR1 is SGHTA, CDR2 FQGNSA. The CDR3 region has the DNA TGTGCCAGCAGGAGACAGGAAGGCACTGAAGCTTTCTTT. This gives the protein CASRRQEGTEAFF.

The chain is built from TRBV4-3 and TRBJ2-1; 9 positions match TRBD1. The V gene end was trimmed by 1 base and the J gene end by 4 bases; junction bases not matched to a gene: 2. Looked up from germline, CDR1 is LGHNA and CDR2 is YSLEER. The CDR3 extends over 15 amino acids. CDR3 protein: CASSQVGQGYNEQFF. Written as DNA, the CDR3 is TGCGCCAGCAGCCAAGTGGGACAGGGTTACAATGAGCAGTTCTTC.

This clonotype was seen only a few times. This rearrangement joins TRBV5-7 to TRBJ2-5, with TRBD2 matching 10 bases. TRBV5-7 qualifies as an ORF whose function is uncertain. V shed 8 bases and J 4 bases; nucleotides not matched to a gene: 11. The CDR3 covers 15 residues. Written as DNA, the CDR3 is TGTGCCAGTCTAGCGGGGGCCGCCTTCGGAGAGACCCAGTACTTC. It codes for CASLAGAAFGETQYF.

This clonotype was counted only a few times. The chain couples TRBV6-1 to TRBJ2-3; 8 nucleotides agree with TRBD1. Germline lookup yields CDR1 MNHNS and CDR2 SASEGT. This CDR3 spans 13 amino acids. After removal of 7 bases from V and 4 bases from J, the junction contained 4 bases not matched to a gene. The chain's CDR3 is CASTPDRADTQYF. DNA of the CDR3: TGTGCCAGCACCCCGGACAGGGCAGATACGCAGTATTTT.